Each of the 13 T cell receptor beta chains below was sequenced from the same sample in a study of blood T cell repertoires in COVID-19. Method: immunoSEQ multiplex PCR; TCRdb's copy keeps in-frame clones and lacks some. Of some 110,000 clones in the sample, less than 85% were seen once. Sample: peripheral blood. The receptors here all came from a man aged 50 or older with acute or convalescent COVID-19.

V gene TRBV5-1 combines with J gene TRBJ1-3; possibly TRBD1 for D (5 bases). The CDR3 consists of 15 residues. V gave up 0 bases and J gave up 4 bases, with 11 bases separating them. The germline V gene has CDR1 SGHRS and CDR2 YFSETQ. CDR3 nucleotides: TGCGCCAGCAGCTTGGCAGGGTCTGGGGGAAACACCATATATTTT. This sequence encodes CASSLAGSGGNTIYF. Full variable domain (remainder filled in from reference TRBV5-1 and TRBJ1-3): KAGVTQTPRYLIKTRGQQVTLSCSPISGHRSVSWYQQTPGQGLQFLFEYFSETQRNKGNFPGRFSGRQFSNSRSEMNVSTLELGDSALYLCASSLAGSGGNTIYFGEGSWLTVV.

This clone was observed once. The chain uses TRBV6-1 and TRBJ1-5, with unresolved D. Trimming took off 3 bases at V and 1 base at J, with 13 bases between the two ends. This CDR3 has 16 residues. Germline-derived CDR1 and CDR2 are MNHNS and SASEGT. The CDR3 loop reads CASSEPIGRSNQPQHF. Written as DNA, the CDR3 is TGTGCCAGCAGTGAGCCGATTGGCAGAAGCAATCAGCCCCAGCATTTT.

V usage is TRBV7-3 and J usage is TRBJ1-2; 12 nucleotides line up with TRBD1. This CDR3 spans 14 amino acids. V shed 3 bases and J 7 bases; nucleotides not matched to a gene: 3. CDR1 and CDR2 (germline): SGHTA, FQGTGA. CDR3 in amino acids: CASSLGQGAGGYTF. For the CDR3, the DNA is TGTGCCAGCAGCTTGGGACAGGGGGCGGGTGGCTACACCTTC.

This clone came up once. V and J are TRBV6-4 and TRBJ2-1, with 12 bases fitting TRBD2. Germline CDR1 and CDR2: MRHNA and SNTAGT. With V trimmed by 4 bases and J by 4 bases, 2 bases remained unmatched. CDR3 size: 15 residues. CDR3 sequence reads: CASSGTSGEYNEQFF. As DNA, the CDR3 is TGTGCCAGCAGTGGGACTAGCGGGGAATACAATGAGCAGTTCTTC.

The gene calls are TRBV18 and TRBJ2-3; 9 bases match TRBD2. The CDR3 covers 15 residues. Germline V gene data show CDR1 as KGHSH and CDR2 as LQKENI. The junction had 3 bases not matched to a gene; V was cut back by 1 base and J by 4 bases. The CDR3 loop is CASSPLAGAADTQYF. Written as DNA, the CDR3 is TGTGCCAGCTCACCACTAGCGGGAGCGGCAGATACGCAGTATTTT.

The chain uses TRBV5-1 and TRBJ2-7; D ambiguous. V lost 0 bases, J lost 6 bases, and 10 bases lay in between. The CDR3 runs to 13 residues. Germline V CDR1 and CDR2: SGHRS, YFSETQ. The CDR3: CASSLVLSGEQYF. Here the CDR3 DNA reads TGCGCCAGCAGCTTGGTCCTGTCCGGCGAGCAGTACTTC. Filled out from reference TRBV5-1 and TRBJ2-7, the complete variable domain reads KAGVTQTPRYLIKTRGQQVTLSCSPISGHRSVSWYQQTPGQGLQFLFEYFSETQRNKGNFPGRFSGRQFSNSRSEMNVSTLELGDSALYLCASSLVLSGEQYFGPGTRLTVT.

This clone turned up a few times. The chain joins TRBV3-1 (or the pseudogene TRBV3-2) to TRBJ1-2; D might be TRBD1 (6 bases). Germline lookup yields CDR1 LGHDT and CDR2 YNNKEL (reference sequence). The CDR3 spans 14 residues. V was trimmed by 2 bases and J by 6 bases, leaving 13 bases between them. CDR3 DNA sequence: TGTGCCAGCAGCCAACAACAGGGTTCGGATGGCTACACCTTC. Amino acids: CASSQQQGSDGYTF.

The chain joins TRBV6-5 to TRBJ1-1; 7 bases align to TRBD1. Germline values: CDR1 MNHEY, CDR2 SVGAGI. V shed 4 bases, J shed 5 bases, and the junction held 7 bases outside the gene matches. The CDR3 runs to 14 residues. The CDR3: CASSLLSGGTEAFF. The CDR3, as DNA: TGTGCCAGCAGTTTACTCTCAGGGGGGACTGAAGCTTTCTTT.

This clone was counted a few times. The chain recombines TRBV5-6 with TRBJ2-5; D is undetermined. The germline V and J ends were trimmed by 3 bases and 5 bases, with 5 bases remaining between them. Germline values: CDR1 SGHDT, CDR2 YYEEEE. The CDR3 consists of 11 residues. This CDR3 reads CASSSMETQYF. In DNA form, the CDR3 reads TGTGCCAGCAGCTCTATGGAGACCCAGTACTTC.

As to this clone: Other DNA sequences in this sample translate to the same CDR3. In DNA form, the CDR3 reads TGCGCCAGCAGCTTAGGTCAGACTACCTACGAGCAGTACTTC. Amino acid sequence: CASSLGQTTYEQYF. The chain joins TRBV5-1 to TRBJ2-7; a possible D gene is TRBD2 (5 bases). The V end lost 2 bases, the J end lost 2 bases, and 11 bases lay between the germline ends. This CDR3 has 14 residues. Germline V CDR1 and CDR2: SGHRS, YFSETQ.

CDR3 nucleotides: TGTGCCAGCAGTGAACTTATCTCTGGAAACACCATATATTTT. Encoded protein: CASSELISGNTIYF. This chain joins TRBV2 and TRBJ1-3; the D is unclear. The germline gives CDR1 SNHLY, CDR2 FYNNEI. V dropped 2 bases and J dropped 0 bases, with 5 bases sitting between them. CDR3 length: 14 amino acids.

This clone appeared a single time. The chain is built from TRBV2 and TRBJ2-7, with D possibly being TRBD1 (5 bases). The CDR3 extends over 12 amino acids. CDR1 is SNHLY and CDR2 is FYNNEI in the germline V gene. With 3 bases removed from V and 2 bases from J, the gap between germline ends came to 5 bases. CDR3 sequence reads: CASSDRAYEQYF. CDR3 nucleotides: TGTGCCAGCAGTGACAGGGCCTACGAGCAGTACTTC.

The V gene is TRBV5-5, the J gene TRBJ1-2; 7 positions agree with TRBD1. From germline, CDR1 is SGHKS and CDR2 YYEKEE (reference sequence). This CDR3 contains 17 residues. With V trimmed by 0 bases and J by 1 base, 9 bases remained unmatched. CDR3 in amino acids: CASSLDRGQVINYGYTF. The CDR3 nucleotides read TGTGCCAGCAGCTTGGATCGTGGACAGGTGATTAACTATGGCTACACCTTC.